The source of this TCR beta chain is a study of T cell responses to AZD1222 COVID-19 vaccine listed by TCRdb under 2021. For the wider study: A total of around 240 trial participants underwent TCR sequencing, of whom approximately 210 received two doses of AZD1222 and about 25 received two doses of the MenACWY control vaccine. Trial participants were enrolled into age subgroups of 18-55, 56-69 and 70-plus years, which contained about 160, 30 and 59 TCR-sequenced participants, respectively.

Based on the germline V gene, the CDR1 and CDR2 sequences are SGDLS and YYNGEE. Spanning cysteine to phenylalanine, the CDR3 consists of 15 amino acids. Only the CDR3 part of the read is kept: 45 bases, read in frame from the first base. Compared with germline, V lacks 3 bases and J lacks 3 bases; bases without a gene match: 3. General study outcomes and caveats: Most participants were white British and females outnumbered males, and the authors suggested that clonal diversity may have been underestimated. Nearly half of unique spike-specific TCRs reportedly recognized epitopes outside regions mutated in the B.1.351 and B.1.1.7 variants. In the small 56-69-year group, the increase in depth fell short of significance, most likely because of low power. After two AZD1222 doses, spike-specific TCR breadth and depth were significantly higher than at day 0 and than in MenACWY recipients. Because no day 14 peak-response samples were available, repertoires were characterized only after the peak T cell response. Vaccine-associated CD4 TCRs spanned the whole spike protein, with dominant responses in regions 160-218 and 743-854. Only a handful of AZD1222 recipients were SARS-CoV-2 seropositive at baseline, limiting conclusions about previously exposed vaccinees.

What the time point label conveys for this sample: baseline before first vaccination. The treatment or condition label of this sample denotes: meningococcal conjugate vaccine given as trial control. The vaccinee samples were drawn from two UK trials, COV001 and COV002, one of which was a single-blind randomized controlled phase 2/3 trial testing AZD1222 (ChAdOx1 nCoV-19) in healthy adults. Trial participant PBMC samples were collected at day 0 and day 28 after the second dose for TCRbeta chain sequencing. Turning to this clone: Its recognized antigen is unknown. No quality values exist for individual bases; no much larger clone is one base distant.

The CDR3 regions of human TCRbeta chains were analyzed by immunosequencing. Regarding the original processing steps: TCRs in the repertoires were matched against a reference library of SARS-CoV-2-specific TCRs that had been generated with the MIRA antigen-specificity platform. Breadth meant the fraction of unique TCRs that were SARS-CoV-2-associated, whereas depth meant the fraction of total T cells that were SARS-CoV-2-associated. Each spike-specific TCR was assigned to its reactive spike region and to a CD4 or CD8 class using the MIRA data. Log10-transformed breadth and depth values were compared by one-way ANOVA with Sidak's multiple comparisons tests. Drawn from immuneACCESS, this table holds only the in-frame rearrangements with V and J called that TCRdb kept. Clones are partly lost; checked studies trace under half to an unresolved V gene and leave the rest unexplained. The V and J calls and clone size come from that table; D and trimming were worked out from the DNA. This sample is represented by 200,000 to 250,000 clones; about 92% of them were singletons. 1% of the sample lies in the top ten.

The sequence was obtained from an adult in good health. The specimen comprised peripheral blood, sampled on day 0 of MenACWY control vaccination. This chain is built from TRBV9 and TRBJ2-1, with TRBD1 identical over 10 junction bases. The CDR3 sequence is CASSAWTGGYNEQFF. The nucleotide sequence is TGTGCCAGCAGCGCTTGGACAGGGGGCTACAATGAGCAGTTCTTC.